This T cell receptor beta chain was recovered during a study of vaccination and CD4 T cells after COVID-19 (dated by TCRdb to between 2020 and 2023). Broadly, across the study: SARS-CoV-2 positivity had been established in the convalescent patients by nasal swab PCR, and mild disease was recorded in several of these patients and severe disease in one. In the convalescent cohort there were six males and four females, among whom were two Hispanic individuals, seven Caucasians, two Asians and one multiracial person. Two doses of either the Pfizer-BioNTech BNT162b2 vaccine (n=8) or the Moderna mRNA-1273 vaccine (n=2) were administered to participants. Post-COVID blood samples from convalescent patients were collected a median of around 110 days after diagnosis, with a range of 35 to 161 days. Post-vaccine blood samples were taken a median of roughly 75 days after the second vaccine dose, with a range of about 13 to 250 days. Culture stimuli were overlapping spike peptide pools from SARS-CoV-2 and from the common cold coronaviruses HCoV-NL63, HCoV-OC43 and HCoV-229E. Control cultures used a CEFX viral epitope pool as positive control, an HIV-1 Nef peptide pool as negative control, or no peptide. In 10 COVID-19 convalescent patients and 4 infection-naive healthy vaccine recipients, researchers compared the spike-specific CD4+ TCR repertoire from before mRNA vaccination with the repertoire from after.

This clonotype has a handful of counts. Its antigen is unknown. No base qualities exist here, and no much larger clone lies one base off it. Overall results and qualifications from the work: Although the median number of SARS-CoV-2-reactive clonotypes went up from roughly 19 after infection to some 40 after vaccination, the increase was not significant. Only a relatively small number of convalescent patients were included in the study, and early timepoints following natural infection were not analyzed. Of the vaccine-specific clones found in convalescent patients, nearly all (304 of 307) were mono-reactive for SARS-CoV-2 spike instead of being cross-reactive with common cold coronaviruses. Among convalescent patients, a median about 86% of the SARS-CoV-2-reactive clones seen after vaccination appeared only after vaccination, which suggests priming specific to the vaccine.

The treatment or condition label on this specimen signifies: roughly 10-day PBMC culture with coronavirus spike peptide pools or control peptides (ViraFEST assay). The study used the ViraFEST assay, which expanded antigen-specific T cells with peptide pools and then identified expanded clonotypes by TCR sequencing. The convalescent patients' positive SARS-CoV-2 PCR tests fell between March and December 2020, which was before the Alpha, Beta and Delta variants emerged in the United States. Each well held 2 million or so PBMCs cultured in IMDM containing approximately 5.3% human AB serum and around 9.2 IU/ml IL-2, with 8.5 to 10 ug/ml peptide pools added. Half of the culture medium was replaced with fresh IL-2-containing medium on days 3 and 7. Once the cells had been in culture for approximately 10 days, the EasySep CD4+ T cell isolation kit was used to isolate CD4+ T cells by negative selection. PBMCs were separated from whole blood using Ficoll-Paque Plus gradient centrifugation and then either used fresh or cryopreserved at -140C. Culture conditions were generally each tested in triplicate wells.

Libraries were prepared through PCR. DNA from cultured CD4+ T cells was subjected to TCR sequencing with the Oncomine TCR Beta short-read assay at the Johns Hopkins FTIC core. Genomic DNA was extracted from the cultured CD4+ T cells with the QIAamp micro DNA kit. Oncomine TCR Beta libraries made from cultured CD4+ T cells were pooled using unique dual indexes and sequenced on an Illumina iSeq 100. Concerning the study's data processing: Non-productive sequences were removed, and CDR3s that did not start with C, did not end with F or W, or were shorter than 7 amino acids were discarded. The MANAFEST web application identified antigen-specific clonotypes by comparing peptide-stimulated wells against reference wells and other culture wells. An FDR below 0.05, an odds ratio above 5, and a productive frequency above 0.1% in at least two of three replicate wells were required for clones to be considered positive. Cross-reactive clonotypes were defined as significantly expanded in both SARS-CoV-2 spike wells and at least one common cold coronavirus spike condition. Using R version 3.6.1, CDR3 homology was evaluated through Levenshtein distances (stringdist) along with unrooted phylogenetic trees (ape). TCRdb redid the processing of the public reads, applying fastp at Q25 and MiXCR, and retained in-frame beta chains. Rows are unified per CDR3 protein, each entry keeping the most common DNA and genes. V and J calls and clone size were set by TCRdb, not the authors. The sample data list 8,500 to 9,500 distinct CDR3 sequences, and over 60% of these were observed just once. The ten most abundant clones make up around 40% of the sample.

CDR1 and CDR2 (DFQATT, SNEGSKA) derive from the germline V gene (reference sequence). The CDR3 contains 13 residues, cysteine and phenylalanine counted. Only CDR3 DNA remains: 39 bases, in frame from the first base. Germline trimming: 6 bases from V, 3 bases from J; junction bases outside gene matches: 5. The chain was built from TRBV20-1 and TRBJ1-5; 7 bases in the junction line up with TRBD1. The sequenced sample consisted of CD4+ T cells from blood, cultured in vitro. The receptor's source is a human donor who had recovered from COVID-19. The nucleotide sequence is given as TGCAGTGCCGGACAGGCGGACAATCAGCCCCAGCATTTT. Translated, this is CSAGQADNQPQHF.